The rows below give T cell receptor beta chains drawn from one sample of a study of CD8 T cells in Susac syndrome. MiXCR, run by TCRdb on the immunoSEQ multiplex PCR reads, gives a single entry per CDR3 protein. The data show roughly 150,000 distinct CDR3 sequences, around 94% seen once. Sequencing was carried out using CD4+ T cells from PBMCs. Source of these receptors: a human donor with multiple sclerosis. Both conserved end residues are part of each CDR3. A D gene is named only where the DNA matches it firmly. Clone size is given for some rows only: seen once, a few or many times, or a class if the clone is expanded.

J | V | size | D | CDR3 | DNA
TRBJ2-5 | TRBV5-4 | . | . | CASSLGHSETQYF | TGTGCCAGCAGCCTGGGCCATAGCGAGACCCAGTACTTC
TRBJ2-7 | TRBV4-2 | . | . | CASSQGSAGSSYEQYF | TGTGCCAGCAGCCAAGGAAGCGCGGGGAGCTCCTACGAGCAGTACTTC
TRBJ2-3 | TRBV4-1 | . | . | CASSQRTTDTQYF | TGCGCCAGCAGCCAAAGGACAACAGATACGCAGTATTTT
TRBJ2-3 | TRBV5-1 | once | . | CASSLAETTDTQYF | TGCGCCAGCAGCTTGGCGGAGACGACAGATACGCAGTATTTT
TRBJ2-5 | TRBV15 | . | . | CATSRGTPAGTETQYF | TGTGCCACCAGCAGAGGGACTCCAGCAGGAACGGAGACCCAGTACTTC
TRBJ2-1 | TRBV5-1 | . | . | CASSSGGTGNEQFF | TGCGCCAGCAGCTCCGGAGGGACTGGGAATGAGCAGTTCTTC
TRBJ1-3 | TRBV13 | . | . | CASSFNGASGNTIYF | TGTGCCAGCAGCTTCAACGGGGCATCTGGAAACACCATATATTTT
TRBJ1-1 | TRBV7-9 | . | . | CASSRPYRANTEAFF | TGTGCCAGCAGCCGACCCTACAGGGCGAACACTGAAGCTTTCTTT
TRBJ2-3 | TRBV12-3/TRBV12-4 | . | . | CASSRADLSTDTQYF | TGTGCCAGCAGTCGAGCGGATCTTAGCACAGATACGCAGTATTTT
TRBJ1-1 | TRBV28 | . | . | CAIQVGGTVNTEAFF | TGTGCCATCCAAGTCGGCGGGACGGTGAACACTGAAGCTTTCTTT
TRBJ2-5 | TRBV20-1 | once | . | CSARDSAGPETQYF | TGCAGTGCTAGAGACTCGGCGGGCCCGGAGACCCAGTACTTC
TRBJ1-1 | TRBV2 | once | TRBD1 | CASRQGASTEAFF | TGTGCCAGCCGACAGGGGGCAAGCACTGAAGCTTTCTTT
TRBJ1-5 | TRBV2 | once | . | CASSGMGGGDQPQHF | TGTGCCAGCAGTGGGATGGGGGGCGGAGATCAGCCCCAGCATTTT
TRBJ2-3 | TRBV5-1 | few | . | CASSLGRFTDTQYF | TGCGCCAGCAGCTTGGGGCGGTTCACAGATACGCAGTATTTT
TRBJ2-3 | TRBV25-1 | . | . | CASGPGRTDTQYF | TGTGCCAGCGGGCCAGGACGCACAGATACGCAGTATTTT
TRBJ1-1 | TRBV20-1 | . | . | CSARTPSGAEAFF | TGCAGTGCCCGGACACCCTCAGGAGCTGAAGCTTTCTTT
TRBJ2-7 | TRBV27 | once | . | CASSKGLYFSHEQYF | TGTGCCAGCAGTAAAGGACTCTACTTCTCCCACGAGCAGTACTTC
TRBJ2-2 | TRBV27 | . | . | CASSLWGSGELFF | TGTGCCAGCAGTTTATGGGGTTCCGGGGAGCTGTTTTTT
TRBJ2-3 | TRBV15 | . | . | CAIKPWGNTDTQYF | TGTGCCATCAAACCATGGGGGAACACAGATACGCAGTATTTT
TRBJ2-7 | TRBV20-1 | . | TRBD1 | CSHRGTGSYEQYF | TGCAGCCATAGGGGGACAGGGTCCTACGAGCAGTACTTC
TRBJ2-3 | TRBV29-1 | . | . | CSSGGGTDTQYF | TGCAGCTCGGGCGGGGGCACAGATACGCAGTATTTT
TRBJ1-2 | TRBV9 | . | TRBD1 | CASSTGTGNYGYTF | TGTGCCAGCAGCACCGGGACAGGCAACTATGGCTACACCTTC
TRBJ1-2 | TRBV5-1 | . | . | CASSDTGDDGYTF | TGCGCCAGCAGCGATACCGGGGACGATGGCTACACCTTC
TRBJ2-7 | TRBV19 | . | TRBD2 | CASSRRGREYEQYF | TGTGCCAGTAGTCGGCGCGGGAGAGAATACGAGCAGTACTTC
TRBJ1-2 | TRBV10-3 | . | TRBD1 | CAISRGQEAYGYTF | TGTGCCATCAGCCGCGGACAGGAGGCCTATGGCTACACCTTC
TRBJ2-3 | TRBV11-1 | . | TRBD1 | CASSHRGDTQYF | TGTGCCAGCAGCCACAGGGGAGATACGCAGTATTTT
TRBJ2-7 | TRBV29-1 | . | . | CSAQVYSYEQYF | TGCAGCGCTCAAGTTTACTCCTACGAGCAGTACTTC
TRBJ2-5 | TRBV12-5 | . | TRBD1 | CASGGDRARSETQYF | TGTGCTAGTGGGGGCGACAGGGCGAGGTCTGAGACCCAGTACTTC
TRBJ1-3 | TRBV12-5 | . | . | CASGLVQNTIYF | TGTGCTAGTGGTTTGGTACAAAACACCATATATTTT
TRBJ1-4 | TRBV7-2 | once | . | CASSLGRSNEKLFF | TGTGCCAGCAGCTTAGGCCGATCTAATGAAAAACTGTTTTTT
TRBJ1-1 | TRBV29-1 | . | TRBD1 | CSVERQGGREAFF | TGCAGCGTTGAACGACAGGGAGGCCGTGAAGCTTTCTTT
TRBJ1-1 | TRBV5-1 | . | . | CASSFRTRNTEAFF | TGCGCCAGCAGCTTTAGGACGAGGAACACTGAAGCTTTCTTT
TRBJ2-2 | TRBV5-4 | . | . | CASSLANTGELFF | TGTGCCAGCAGCTTGGCTAACACCGGGGAGCTGTTTTTT
TRBJ2-7 | TRBV2 | . | TRBD1 | CASRPGQTYEQYF | TGTGCCAGCAGACCGGGACAGACCTACGAGCAGTACTTC
TRBJ2-7 | TRBV28 | . | . | CASSRTAISYEQYF | TGTGCCAGCAGTCGGACAGCGATCTCCTACGAGCAGTACTTC
TRBJ1-2 | TRBV7-9 | . | . | CASSLWSRANYGYTF | TGTGCCAGCAGCTTATGGTCGCGGGCTAACTATGGCTACACCTTC
TRBJ1-5 | TRBV29-1 | . | . | CSVTYGGTGNQPQHF | TGCAGCGTTACGTACGGAGGAACGGGCAATCAGCCCCAGCATTTT